This T cell receptor beta chain was captured by sequencing in a study of cytomegalovirus exposure and HLA in healthy donors. Overall study context: Of a few hundred genotyped donors, more than 75% grouped in the Caucasian-associated ancestry cluster.

Study-wide findings and caveats: Earlier analysis found most TCR beta V segments productive about 90% or about 30% of the time. Most TCR sequences were seen very rarely across donors, but some public TCRs occurred in many.

This clone was observed once. What it recognizes is unknown. Germline lookup yields CDR1 MNHNS and CDR2 SASEGT. Trimming cost V 3 bases and J 5 bases, with 11 bases left between them. The CDR3 contains 14 residues. Use of 60 Vbeta and 13 Jbeta primers characterized the PCR. The table came from immunoSEQ multiplex PCR; TCRdb's copy has only in-frame clones and leaves some out. The sample has around 150,000 clones; 85% are singletons. The genes are TRBV6-1 and TRBJ2-1; D might be TRBD2 (5 bases). Specimen: PBMCs. This sequence was found in a man aged 18 to 30 in good health and CMV-seropositive. CDR3 loop: CASSEIWRDNEQFF. CDR3 in DNA: TGTGCCAGCAGTGAGATATGGCGGGACAATGAGCAGTTCTTC.